The 26 T cell receptor beta chains given below trace back to one sample, sequenced in a study of human T cells and chemical hapten exposure. The time point was: healthy volunteer bleed at 6 weeks. The total RNA was obtained from whole blood that was not fractionated. One entry per CDR3 protein results from TCRdb running MiXCR on the RACE reads. Among about 79,000 distinct CDR3 sequences listed, over 8.5% were seen once. The sequencing sample was made of whole blood. The source is a male donor in good health. Some clones in this sample may be carry-over from other donors' samples.

This clonotype was detected a few times. The chain combines TRBV12-3 or TRBV12-4 with TRBJ2-5; D may be TRBD2 (6 bases). This CDR3 comprises 15 residues. Deletions cut 8 bases from V and 5 bases from J, with 21 bases between. Here the CDR3 DNA reads TGTGCCAGCCGCCCAGGGTACAGAGGAGGGGAGACCCAGTACTTC. Translating gives CASRPGYRGGETQYF.

This clonotype has at least ten counts. The chain is built from TRBV29-1 and TRBJ1-2; possibly TRBD1 for D (5 bases). V was clipped by 6 bases and J by 3 bases, with 17 bases between them. The CDR3 runs 14 residues. Germline V gene sequence: CDR1 SQVTM, CDR2 ANQGSEA. This CDR3 is CSVPGGGVDYGYTF. DNA for the CDR3: TGCAGCGTCCCCGGCGGGGGTGTTGACTATGGCTACACCTTC.

This clonotype was counted ten times or more. The chain recombines TRBV20-1 with TRBJ1-6; TRBD1 matches 7 bases. CDR3 length: 14 amino acids. V was pared by 3 bases and J by 7 bases, with 6 bases of the junction left unmatched. The germline V gene has CDR1 DFQATT and CDR2 SNEGSKA (reference sequence). The CDR3 loop reads CSARVQGWNSPLHF. The CDR3 coding sequence is TGCAGTGCTAGGGTACAGGGGTGGAATTCACCCCTCCACTTT.

This clonotype has more than one count but fewer than ten. The rearrangement uses TRBV20-1 and TRBJ2-1; no clear D gene. The CDR3 has 12 amino acids. From germline, CDR1 is DFQATT and CDR2 SNEGSKA (reference sequence). V lost 1 base, J lost 7 bases, and 8 bases lay in between. The DNA of the CDR3 is TGCAGTGCTAGAGTAAAGTTGAATGAGCAGTTCTTC. Amino acids: CSARVKLNEQFF.

The CDR3 DNA reads as TGCAGTGCTAGAGATGGGAACGAGCAGTACTTC. Translated, it gives CSARDGNEQYF. The rearrangement joins TRBV20-1 to TRBJ2-7; the D is unclear. This CDR3 is built from 11 residues. V gave up 0 bases and J gave up 5 bases, with 5 bases separating them. Germline CDR1 DFQATT, CDR2 SNEGSKA (reference sequence).

The chain couples TRBV5-4 to TRBJ1-1; no clear D gene. The V and J ends lost 1 base and 1 base respectively, with 8 bases between them. The CDR3 totals 14 residues. Germline V gene data show CDR1 as SGHNT and CDR2 as YYREEE (reference sequence). In DNA form, the CDR3 reads TGTGCCAGCAGCTTGACTGGAGGGAACACTGAAGCTTTCTTT. Its protein product is CASSLTGGNTEAFF. Filled out from reference TRBV5-4 and TRBJ1-1, the complete variable domain reads ETGVTQSPTHLIKTRGQQVTLRCSSQSGHNTVSWYQQALGQGPQFIFQYYREEENGRGNFPPRFSGLQFPNYSSELNVNALELDDSALYLCASSLTGGNTEAFFGQGTRLTVV.

This clonotype was seen more than once but under ten times. The J gene is TRBJ2-1, the V gene TRBV7-8; 10 nucleotides agree with TRBD2. The CDR3 is 17 residues long. With 1 base clipped from V and 4 bases from J, the junction kept 7 bases outside the gene matches. Germline V gene data show CDR1 as SGHVS and CDR2 as FQNEAQ. Here the CDR3 DNA reads TGTGCCAGCAGCTTAGTGGCTAGCGGGAGCTTATACAATGAGCAGTTCTTC. It encodes CASSLVASGSLYNEQFF.

A few counts support this clonotype. V is TRBV18 and J is TRBJ2-7; perhaps TRBD2 as D (5 bases). V was trimmed by 2 bases and J by 2 bases, leaving 13 bases between them. Germline V gene lookup returns CDR1 KGHSH and CDR2 LQKENI. This CDR3 has 15 amino acids. The CDR3 bases are TGTGCCAGCTCACCATCTCTAGCCCTTGCCTACGAGCAGTACTTC. Encoded protein: CASSPSLALAYEQYF.

This clonotype was seen more than once but under ten times. J is TRBJ2-5 and V is TRBV29-1; 10 bases match TRBD1. The ends lost 7 bases at V and 4 bases at J; junction bases unmatched: 6. This CDR3 comprises 13 residues. CDR1 is SQVTM, CDR2 ANQGSEA, per germline. The CDR3 region is CSGDRGRGETQYF. In DNA, the CDR3 is TGCAGCGGTGACAGGGGGCGAGGAGAGACCCAGTACTTC.

This clonotype showed up just a few times. The chain uses TRBV19 and TRBJ1-2; the D is unclear. The germline CDR1 and CDR2 sequences are LNHDA and SQIVND (reference sequence). Trimming stripped 5 bases from V and 0 bases from J, with 13 bases between. The CDR3 has 15 amino acids. DNA of the CDR3: TGTGCCAGTAGTGTCGGCAGATCAGCTAACTATGGCTACACCTTC. Its protein is CASSVGRSANYGYTF.

This clonotype was picked up a small number of times. This chain connects TRBV20-1 to TRBJ1-5; D may be TRBD1 (5 bases). V lost 6 bases and J lost 4, with 13 bases in between. This CDR3 contains 13 residues. CDR1 and CDR2 (germline): DFQATT, SNEGSKA (reference sequence). CDR3 in amino acids: CSASRGENQPQHF. CDR3 nucleotides: TGCAGTGCCTCGAGAGGGGAGAATCAGCCCCAGCATTTT.

This clonotype has more than one count but fewer than ten. The chain recombines TRBV20-1 with TRBJ2-1; 11 bases fit TRBD2. V was pared by 5 bases and J by 0 bases, with 6 bases of the junction left unmatched. CDR3 length equals 16 residues. CDR1 and CDR2 from the germline V gene are DFQATT and SNEGSKA (reference sequence). The CDR3 sequence: CSASRLAGSSYNEQFF. The DNA of the CDR3 is TGCAGTGCTTCCCGACTAGCGGGGAGCTCCTACAATGAGCAGTTCTTC.

The table lists this clonotype with a few counts. Written as DNA, the CDR3 is TGTGCCAGCAGTCCCAAGGGATACGGCAATCAGCCCCAGCATTTT. Residues: CASSPKGYGNQPQHF. This chain uses TRBV6-6 with TRBJ1-5; D is unresolved. Between the trimmed V and J ends, which lost 5 bases and 2 bases, there was a span of 13 bases. This CDR3 region has 15 residues. Germline lookup yields CDR1 MNHNY and CDR2 SVGAGI (reference sequence).

This clonotype was detected only a few times. The chain's CDR3 is CASSLALAGPGYGYTF. The CDR3 region has the DNA TGTGCCAGCAGTTTAGCGCTGGCAGGGCCGGGCTATGGCTACACCTTC. V is TRBV12-3 or TRBV12-4 and J is TRBJ1-2; possibly TRBD1 for D (5 bases). The CDR3 consists of 16 residues. Trimming took off 0 bases at V and 4 bases at J, with 15 bases between the two ends.

In its sample, this clonotype was seen a few times. This rearrangement joins TRBV4-2 to TRBJ2-3; 10 bases map to TRBD2. The germline V gene encodes CDR1 LGHNA and CDR2 YNFKEQ. V gave up 4 bases and J gave up 2 bases; unmatched junction bases: 9. This CDR3 is built from 17 residues. CDR3 residues: CASSRDGSGGATDTQYF. The CDR3 DNA reads as TGTGCCAGCAGCCGCGATGGAAGCGGGGGGGCCACAGATACGCAGTATTTT.

In its sample, this clonotype was seen a few times. The gene calls are TRBV7-2 and TRBJ1-6, with a possible D match to TRBD1 (5 bases). The CDR3 is 20 amino acids. Trimming took off 5 bases at V and 2 bases at J, with 25 bases between the two ends. Germline assignment: CDR1 SGHTA and CDR2 FQGNSA. The CDR3 here is CASSPPKPGALEPYNSPLHF. In DNA, the CDR3 is TGTGCCAGCAGCCCACCCAAGCCCGGGGCCCTCGAACCCTATAATTCACCCCTCCACTTT. Full variable domain (outside the CDR3, taken from reference TRBV7-2 and TRBJ1-6): GAGVSQSPSNKVTEKGKDVELRCDPISGHTALYWYRQSLGQGLEFLIYFQGNSAPDKSGLPSDRFSAERTGGSVSTLTIQRTQQEDSAVYLCASSPPKPGALEPYNSPLHFGNGTRLTVT.

The CDR3 here is CASSLSMGGGQPQHF. The CDR3 DNA reads as TGTGCCAGCAGTTTATCGATGGGCGGCGGTCAGCCCCAGCATTTT. The J gene is TRBJ1-5, the V gene TRBV27; D is ambiguous. This CDR3 comprises 15 residues. The V and J ends lost 0 bases and 6 bases respectively, with 12 bases between them. Germline CDR1 is MNHEY and CDR2 is SMNVEV (reference sequence).

The chain carries TRBV20-1 and TRBJ2-3; the match to TRBD2 covers 9 bases. The V gene end was trimmed by 0 bases and the J gene end by 3 bases; junction bases not matched to a gene: 4. The germline V gene has CDR1 DFQATT and CDR2 SNEGSKA (reference sequence). CDR3 size: 15 residues. CDR3 in amino acids: CSARDVSGGTDTQYF. CDR3 DNA: TGCAGTGCTAGAGATGTGAGCGGGGGGACAGATACGCAGTATTTT.

The sample holds many counts of this clonotype. The chain couples TRBV20-1 to TRBJ2-7; D is perhaps TRBD2 (6 bases). V gave up 1 base and J gave up 4 bases, with 8 bases separating them. The CDR3 is made up of 12 amino acids. CDR1 and CDR2 (germline): DFQATT, SNEGSKA (reference sequence). CDR3 in DNA: TGCAGTGCTAGAGTGCGGGAATACGAGCAGTACTTC. Its translation is CSARVREYEQYF.

Ten or more counts support this clonotype. J is TRBJ1-4 and V is TRBV7-2, with D tentatively TRBD1 (5 bases). The CDR3 spans 16 residues. Trimming cost V 4 bases and J 3 bases, with 15 bases left between them. CDR1 SGHTA and CDR2 FQGNSA come from the germline V gene. The CDR3 DNA sequence: TGTGCCAGCAGCTCACAGCTGGGACGGTCTAATGAAAAACTGTTTTTT. Protein: CASSSQLGRSNEKLFF. Variable domain in full (rest from reference TRBV7-2 and TRBJ1-4): GAGVSQSPSNKVTEKGKDVELRCDPISGHTALYWYRQSLGQGLEFLIYFQGNSAPDKSGLPSDRFSAERTGGSVSTLTIQRTQQEDSAVYLCASSSQLGRSNEKLFFGSGTQLSVL.

This clonotype was counted many times. The rearrangement links TRBV7-2 to TRBJ2-1; D unresolved. The CDR3 loop spans 12 amino acids. Germline assignment: CDR1 SGHTA and CDR2 FQGNSA. V dropped 1 base and J dropped 6 bases, with 4 bases sitting between them. The CDR3 nucleotides are TGTGCCAGCAGCTTAGACGCCAATGAGCAGTTCTTC. Translated, it gives CASSLDANEQFF.

At least ten counts were recorded for this clonotype. The V and J genes are TRBV6-5 and TRBJ1-6; 10 nucleotides match TRBD1. This CDR3 has 16 amino acids. The V segment lost 0 bases and the J segment 10 bases; nucleotides outside the gene matches: 6. The V gene's germline CDR1 is MNHEY and CDR2 SVGAGI. CDR3 sequence (DNA): TGTGCCAGCAGTTACTCCGGGACAGGGGTTGAGTCACCCCTCCACTTT. The encoded protein is CASSYSGTGVESPLHF.

V and J are TRBV21-1 and TRBJ1-1; the table calls TRBD1, which could not be checked here. TRBV21-1 is a recognized pseudogene. CDR3 length equals 15 residues. This CDR3 is CASSGAGTKNTEAFF. The CDR3 nucleotides are TGTGCCAGCAGCGGCGCCGGGACAAAGAACACTGAAGCTTTCTTT.

The V and J genes are TRBV27 and TRBJ1-1, with D unresolved. V shed 5 bases and J shed 3 bases, with 10 bases lying between them. Germline CDR1 is MNHEY and CDR2 is SMNVEV (reference sequence). This CDR3 contains 13 residues. DNA of the CDR3: TGTGCCAGCAGTACCCCGTTAGACACTGAAGCTTTCTTT. As protein: CASSTPLDTEAFF.

This clonotype was observed a handful of times. The chain has TRBV7-2 and TRBJ1-1; 8 bases align to TRBD1. CDR3 length: 15 amino acids. V lost 5 bases and J lost 3; bases outside the gene matches: 8. Germline V gives CDR1 SGHTA, CDR2 FQGNSA. The DNA of the CDR3 is TGTGCCAGCAGCCCAACTTCAGGGGGCCACACTGAAGCTTTCTTT. Amino acids: CASSPTSGGHTEAFF.

This clonotype turned up a few times. The chain couples TRBV29-1 to TRBJ1-1; D ambiguous. The V and J ends lost 0 bases and 4 bases respectively, with 12 bases between them. The CDR3 length is 14 residues. CDR1 and CDR2 (germline): SQVTM, ANQGSEA. This CDR3 reads CSVEDRKGGTEAFF. In DNA form, the CDR3 reads TGCAGCGTTGAAGATCGAAAGGGTGGCACTGAAGCTTTCTTT.